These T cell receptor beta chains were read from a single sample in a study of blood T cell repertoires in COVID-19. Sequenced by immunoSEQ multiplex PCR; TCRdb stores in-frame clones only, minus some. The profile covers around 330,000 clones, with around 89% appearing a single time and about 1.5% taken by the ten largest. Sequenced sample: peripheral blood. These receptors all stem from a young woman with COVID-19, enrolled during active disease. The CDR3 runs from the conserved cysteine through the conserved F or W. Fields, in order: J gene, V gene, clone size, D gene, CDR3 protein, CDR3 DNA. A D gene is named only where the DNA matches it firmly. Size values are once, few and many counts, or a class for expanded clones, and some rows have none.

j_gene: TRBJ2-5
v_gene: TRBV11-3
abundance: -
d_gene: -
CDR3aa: CASRRLEQETQYF
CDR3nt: TGTGCCAGCAGGCGACTGGAGCAAGAGACCCAGTACTTC

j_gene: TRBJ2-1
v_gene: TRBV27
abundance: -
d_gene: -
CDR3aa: CASRQGLYDEQFF
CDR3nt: TGTGCCAGCCGACAGGGACTCTACGATGAGCAGTTCTTC

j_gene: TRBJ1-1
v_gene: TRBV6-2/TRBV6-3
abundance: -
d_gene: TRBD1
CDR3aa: CASSLPPQGAGSWNTEAFF
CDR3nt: TGTGCCAGCAGTCTCCCCCCCCAGGGGGCGGGTAGCTGGAACACTGAAGCTTTCTTT

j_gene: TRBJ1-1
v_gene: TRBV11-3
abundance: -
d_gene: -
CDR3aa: CASSSQGRTEAFF
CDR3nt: TGTGCCAGCAGCTCACAGGGACGAACTGAAGCTTTCTTT

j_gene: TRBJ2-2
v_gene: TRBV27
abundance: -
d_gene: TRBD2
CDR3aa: CASSPRLAGYTGELFF
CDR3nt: TGTGCCAGCAGTCCAAGACTAGCGGGGTACACCGGGGAGCTGTTTTTT

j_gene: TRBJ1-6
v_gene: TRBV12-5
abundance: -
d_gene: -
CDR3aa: CASGLVGQLLSNSPLHF
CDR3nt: TGTGCTAGTGGTTTGGTCGGACAGCTACTCTCGAATTCACCCCTCCACTTT

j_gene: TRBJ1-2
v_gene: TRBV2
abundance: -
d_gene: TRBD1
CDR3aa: CASRAGQGYGYTF
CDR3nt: TGTGCCAGCAGAGCGGGACAGGGCTATGGCTACACCTTC

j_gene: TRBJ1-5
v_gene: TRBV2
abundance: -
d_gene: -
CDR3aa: CASSATGHRPQHF
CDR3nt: TGTGCCAGCAGTGCGACAGGCCATCGGCCCCAGCATTTT

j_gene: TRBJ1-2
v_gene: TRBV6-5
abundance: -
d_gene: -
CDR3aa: CASRADRGFYGYTF
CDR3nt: TGTGCCAGCAGAGCCGACAGAGGTTTCTATGGCTACACCTTC

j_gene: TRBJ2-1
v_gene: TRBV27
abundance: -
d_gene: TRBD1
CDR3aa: CASRDPGQGFNEQFF
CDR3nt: TGTGCCAGCAGAGACCCGGGACAGGGATTCAATGAGCAGTTCTTC

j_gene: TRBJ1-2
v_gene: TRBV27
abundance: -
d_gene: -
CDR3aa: CASSLGGPYGYTF
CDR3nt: TGTGCCAGCAGTTTGGGGGGACCCTATGGCTACACCTTC

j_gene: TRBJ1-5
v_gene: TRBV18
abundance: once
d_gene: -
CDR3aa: CASSPGGEQPQHF
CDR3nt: TGTGCCAGCTCACCAGGAGGGGAACAGCCCCAGCATTTT

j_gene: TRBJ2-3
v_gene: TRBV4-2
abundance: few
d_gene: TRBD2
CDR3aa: CASSLRTLAGDADTQYF
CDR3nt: TGTGCCAGCAGCCTACGAACGCTAGCGGGGGACGCAGATACGCAGTATTTT

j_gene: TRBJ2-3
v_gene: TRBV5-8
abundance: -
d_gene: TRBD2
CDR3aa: CASSPGRRGVTDTQYF
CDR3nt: TGTGCCAGCAGCCCTGGGAGGCGGGGGGTGACAGATACGCAGTATTTT

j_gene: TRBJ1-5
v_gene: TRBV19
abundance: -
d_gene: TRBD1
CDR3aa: CASSIGTGGGPQHF
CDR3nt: TGTGCCAGTAGTATCGGGACAGGGGGAGGGCCCCAGCATTTT

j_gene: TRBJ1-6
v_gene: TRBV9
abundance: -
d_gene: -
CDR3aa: CASSDQAGQSSPLHF
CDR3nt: TGTGCCAGCAGCGACCAGGCGGGGCAATCTTCACCCCTCCACTTT

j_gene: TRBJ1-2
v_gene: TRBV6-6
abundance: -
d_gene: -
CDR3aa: CASSVGRTEYGYTF
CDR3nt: TGTGCCAGCAGCGTAGGGCGGACAGAGTATGGCTACACCTTC

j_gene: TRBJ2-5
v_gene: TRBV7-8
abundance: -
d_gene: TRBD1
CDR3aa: CASSSRGHEETQYF
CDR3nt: TGTGCCAGCAGCTCCAGGGGGCACGAGGAGACCCAGTACTTC

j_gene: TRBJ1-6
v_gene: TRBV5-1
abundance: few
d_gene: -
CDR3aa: CASSLDNFANSPLHF
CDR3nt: TGCGCCAGCAGCCTCGACAACTTCGCTAATTCACCCCTCCACTTT

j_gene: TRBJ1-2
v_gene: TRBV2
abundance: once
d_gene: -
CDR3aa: CASSELVGGANYGYTF
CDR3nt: TGTGCCAGCAGTGAATTAGTGGGGGGAGCTAACTATGGCTACACCTTC

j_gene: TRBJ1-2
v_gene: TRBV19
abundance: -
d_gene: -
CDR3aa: CASNPSFFYGYTF
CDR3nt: TGTGCCAGTAACCCGAGCTTCTTCTATGGCTACACCTTC

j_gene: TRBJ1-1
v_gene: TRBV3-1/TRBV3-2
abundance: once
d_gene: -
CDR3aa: CASSHTDSEAFF
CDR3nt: TGTGCCAGCAGTCATACAGATTCTGAAGCTTTCTTT

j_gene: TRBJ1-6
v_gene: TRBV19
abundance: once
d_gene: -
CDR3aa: CASSIVRINSPLHF
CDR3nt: TGTGCCAGTAGTATCGTGAGGATAAATTCACCCCTCCACTTT

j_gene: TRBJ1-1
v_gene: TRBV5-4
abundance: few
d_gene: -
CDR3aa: CASSPRGGDNTEAFF
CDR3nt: TGTGCCAGCAGCCCAAGAGGGGGGGACAACACTGAAGCTTTCTTT

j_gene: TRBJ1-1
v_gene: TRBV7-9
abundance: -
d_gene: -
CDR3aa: CASSLVGAVSGAFF
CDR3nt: TGTGCCAGCAGCTTAGTGGGGGCGGTTTCTGGAGCTTTCTTT